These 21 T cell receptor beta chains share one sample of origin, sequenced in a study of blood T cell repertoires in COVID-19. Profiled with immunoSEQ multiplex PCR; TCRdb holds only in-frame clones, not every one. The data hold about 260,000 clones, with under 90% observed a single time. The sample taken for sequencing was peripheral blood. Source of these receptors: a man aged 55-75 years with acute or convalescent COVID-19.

This CDR3 is CASGGMSPDTQYF. The CDR3 DNA follows: TGTGCCAGCGGCGGGATGAGTCCAGATACGCAGTATTTT. This chain links TRBV28 with TRBJ2-3; tentatively, D is TRBD2 (6 bases). The germline CDR1 and CDR2 sequences are MDHEN and SYDVKM. Trimming removed 8 bases from V and 4 bases from J, with 13 bases in between. This CDR3 contains 13 residues.

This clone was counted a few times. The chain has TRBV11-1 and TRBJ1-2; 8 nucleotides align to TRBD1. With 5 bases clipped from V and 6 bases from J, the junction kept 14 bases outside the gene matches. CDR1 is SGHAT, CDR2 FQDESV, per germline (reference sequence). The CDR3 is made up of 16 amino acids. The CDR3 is CASSPRTGLIANGYTF. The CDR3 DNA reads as TGTGCCAGCAGCCCCAGGACAGGGTTAATTGCAAATGGCTACACCTTC.

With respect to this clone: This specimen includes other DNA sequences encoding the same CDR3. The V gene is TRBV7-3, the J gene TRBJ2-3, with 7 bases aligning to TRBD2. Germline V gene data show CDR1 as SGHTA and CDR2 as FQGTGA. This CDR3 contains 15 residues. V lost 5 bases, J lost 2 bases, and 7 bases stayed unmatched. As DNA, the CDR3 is TGTGCCAGCAGCGCGGGAGCGGGGCCCACAGATACGCAGTATTTT. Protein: CASSAGAGPTDTQYF.

The chain's CDR3 is CASGKNGQGYEQYF. CDR3 sequence (DNA): TGTGCCAGCGGTAAAAACGGACAGGGCTACGAGCAGTACTTC. This chain uses TRBV2 with TRBJ2-7; TRBD1 matches at 8 bases. The CDR3 consists of 14 residues. V lost 8 bases, J lost 3 bases, and 9 bases stayed unmatched. CDR1 is SNHLY and CDR2 is FYNNEI in the germline V gene.

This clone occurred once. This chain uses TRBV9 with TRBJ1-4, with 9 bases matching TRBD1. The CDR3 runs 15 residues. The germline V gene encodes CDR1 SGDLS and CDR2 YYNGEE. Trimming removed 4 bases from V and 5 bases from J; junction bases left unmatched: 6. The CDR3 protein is CASSTSGTGNEKLFF. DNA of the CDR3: TGTGCCAGCAGCACATCCGGGACAGGGAATGAAAAACTGTTTTTT.

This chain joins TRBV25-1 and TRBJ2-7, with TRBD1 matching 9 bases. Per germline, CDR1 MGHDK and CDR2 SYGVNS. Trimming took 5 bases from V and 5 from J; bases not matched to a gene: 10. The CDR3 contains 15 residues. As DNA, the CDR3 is TGTGCCAGCAGTCATGCGGGACAGGGAGTCCACGAGCAGTACTTC. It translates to CASSHAGQGVHEQYF.

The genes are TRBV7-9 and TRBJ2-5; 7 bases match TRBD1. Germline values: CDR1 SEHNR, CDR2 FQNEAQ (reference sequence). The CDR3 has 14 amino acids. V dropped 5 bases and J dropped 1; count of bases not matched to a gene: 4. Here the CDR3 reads CASSPGTVQETQYF. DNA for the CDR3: TGTGCCAGCAGCCCAGGGACAGTCCAAGAGACCCAGTACTTC.

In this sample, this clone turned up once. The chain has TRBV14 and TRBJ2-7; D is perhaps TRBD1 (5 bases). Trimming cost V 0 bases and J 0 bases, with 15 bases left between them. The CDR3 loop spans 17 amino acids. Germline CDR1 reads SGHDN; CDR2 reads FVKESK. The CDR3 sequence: CASSQDVSRAHSYEQYF. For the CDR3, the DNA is TGTGCCAGCAGCCAAGATGTCAGCAGGGCCCACTCCTACGAGCAGTACTTC.

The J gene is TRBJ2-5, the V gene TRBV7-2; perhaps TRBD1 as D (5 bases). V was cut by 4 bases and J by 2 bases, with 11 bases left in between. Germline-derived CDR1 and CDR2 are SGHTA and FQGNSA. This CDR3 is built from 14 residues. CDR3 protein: CASSYSTGQETQYF. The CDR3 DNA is TGTGCCAGCAGCTACAGTACAGGACAAGAGACCCAGTACTTC.

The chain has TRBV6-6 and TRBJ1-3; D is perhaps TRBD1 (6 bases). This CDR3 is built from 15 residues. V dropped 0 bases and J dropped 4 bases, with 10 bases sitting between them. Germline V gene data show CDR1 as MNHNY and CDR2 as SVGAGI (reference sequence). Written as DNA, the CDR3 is TGTGCCAGCAGTTACTCGCTGGGACACGGAAACACCATATATTTT. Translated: CASSYSLGHGNTIYF.

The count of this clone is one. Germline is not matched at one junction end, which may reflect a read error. The chain's CDR3 is CASSIAGGAYEQFF. The CDR3 bases are TGTGCCAGCAGCATAGCGGGAGGGGCATATGAGCAGTTCTTC. This chain links TRBV7-2 with TRBJ2-1; 11 bases are a match to TRBD2. The CDR3 extends over 14 amino acids. Germline CDR1 and CDR2: SGHTA and FQGNSA.

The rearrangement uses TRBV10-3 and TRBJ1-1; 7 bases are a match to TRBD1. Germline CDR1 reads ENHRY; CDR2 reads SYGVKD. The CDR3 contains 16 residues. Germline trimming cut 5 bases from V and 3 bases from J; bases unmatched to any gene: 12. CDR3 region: CAISHSTGMGDTEAFF. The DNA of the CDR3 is TGTGCCATCAGTCATTCGACAGGGATGGGGGACACTGAAGCTTTCTTT.

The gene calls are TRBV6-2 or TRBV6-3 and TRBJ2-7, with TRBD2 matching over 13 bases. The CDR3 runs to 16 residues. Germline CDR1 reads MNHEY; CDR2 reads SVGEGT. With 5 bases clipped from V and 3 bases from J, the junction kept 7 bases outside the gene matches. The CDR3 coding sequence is TGTGCCAGCAGTCCGGGACTAGCGGGATGGGACTACGAGCAGTACTTC. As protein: CASSPGLAGWDYEQYF.

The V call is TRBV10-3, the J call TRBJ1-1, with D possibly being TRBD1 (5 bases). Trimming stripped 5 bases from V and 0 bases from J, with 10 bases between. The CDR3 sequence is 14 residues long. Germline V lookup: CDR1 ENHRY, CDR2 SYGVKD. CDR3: CAISLDSLNTEAFF. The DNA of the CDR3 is TGTGCCATCAGTCTCGACAGCCTGAACACTGAAGCTTTCTTT.

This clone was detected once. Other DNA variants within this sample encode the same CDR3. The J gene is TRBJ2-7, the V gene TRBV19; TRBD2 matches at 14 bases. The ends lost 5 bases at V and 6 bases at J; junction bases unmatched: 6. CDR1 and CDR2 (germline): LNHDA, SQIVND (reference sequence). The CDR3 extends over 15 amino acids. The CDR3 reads CASSSGTSGSREQYF. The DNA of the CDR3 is TGTGCCAGTAGTTCCGGGACTAGCGGGAGTCGCGAGCAGTACTTC.

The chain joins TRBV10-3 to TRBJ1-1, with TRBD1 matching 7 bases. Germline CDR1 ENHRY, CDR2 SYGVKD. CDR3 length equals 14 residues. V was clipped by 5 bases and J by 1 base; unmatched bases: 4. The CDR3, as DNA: TGTGCCATCAGTCGGGACAGCCGGAACACTGAAGCTTTCTTT. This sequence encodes CAISRDSRNTEAFF.

As DNA, the CDR3 is TGTGCCATCAGTAATGCCAGGGGAATAGCCTACGAGCAGTACTTC. Translation gives CAISNARGIAYEQYF. The chain carries TRBV10-3 and TRBJ2-7; possibly TRBD1 for D (6 bases). From germline, CDR1 is ENHRY and CDR2 SYGVKD. The germline V and J ends were trimmed by 5 bases and 2 bases, with 16 bases remaining between them. The CDR3 extends over 15 amino acids.

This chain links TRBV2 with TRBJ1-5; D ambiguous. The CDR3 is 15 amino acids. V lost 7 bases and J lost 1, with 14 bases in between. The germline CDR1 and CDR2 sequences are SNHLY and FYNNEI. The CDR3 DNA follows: TGTGCCAGCACTCCCTTCGGTCGGAGCAATCAGCCCCAGCATTTT. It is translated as CASTPFGRSNQPQHF. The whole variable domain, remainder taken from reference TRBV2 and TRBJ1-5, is EPEVTQTPSHQVTQMGQEVILRCVPISNHLYFYWYRQILGQKVEFLVSFYNNEISEKSEIFDDQFSVERPDGSNFTLKIRSTKLEDSAMYFCASTPFGRSNQPQHFGDGTRLSIL.

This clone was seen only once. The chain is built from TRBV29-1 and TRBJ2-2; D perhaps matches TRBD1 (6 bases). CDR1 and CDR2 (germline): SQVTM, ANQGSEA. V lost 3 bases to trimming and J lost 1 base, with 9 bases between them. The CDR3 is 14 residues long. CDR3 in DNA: TGCAGCGTTGATCCGACAGGGAACACCGGGGAGCTGTTTTTT. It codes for CSVDPTGNTGELFF.

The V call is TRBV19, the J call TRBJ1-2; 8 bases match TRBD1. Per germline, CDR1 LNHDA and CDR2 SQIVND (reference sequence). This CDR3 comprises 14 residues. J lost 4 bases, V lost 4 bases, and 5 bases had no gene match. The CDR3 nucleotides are TGTGCCAGTAGTACCCGGGACAGGCCCTATGGCTACACCTTC. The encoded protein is CASSTRDRPYGYTF. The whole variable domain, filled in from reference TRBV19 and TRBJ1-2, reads DGGITQSPKYLFRKEGQNVTLSCEQNLNHDAMYWYRQDPGQGLRLIYYSQIVNDFQKGDIAEGYSVSREKKESFPLTVTSAQKNPTAFYLCASSTRDRPYGYTFGSGTRLTVV.

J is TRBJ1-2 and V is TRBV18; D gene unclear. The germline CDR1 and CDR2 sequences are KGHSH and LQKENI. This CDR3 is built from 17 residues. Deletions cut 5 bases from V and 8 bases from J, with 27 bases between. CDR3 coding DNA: TGTGCCAGCTCAGCTCTAGGCCCTAGTGCTACTTCCTACGGCTACACCTTC. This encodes CASSALGPSATSYGYTF.